This is a list of T cell receptor beta chains from one sample in a study of HIV-infected patients and healthy controls. One entry per CDR3 protein results from TCRdb running MiXCR on the 5' RACE reads. The sample has about 4,000 distinct CDR3 sequences, about 27% seen once. Material: blood, obtained during antiretroviral therapy. The receptor source for this set is an adult with HIV infection. The conserved cysteine and the conserved F or W are not part of the CDR3 here. D genes are given only for firm matches.

V gene,J gene,D gene,CDR3 protein
TRBV18,TRBJ1-2,-,ASSPPIEGYRYGYT
TRBV7-2,TRBJ2-5,TRBD1,ASSLGQGVGETQY
TRBV11-2,TRBJ2-5,TRBD2,ASSLPYGTSGGPQETQY
TRBV11-2,TRBJ1-5,TRBD1,ASSLGGTASNQPQH
TRBV10-3,TRBJ1-6,-,AISEGAGSPLH
TRBV7-9,TRBJ2-7,-,ASSLEQRNPYEQY
TRBV27,TRBJ1-1,-,ASSLQVNTEAF
TRBV7-8,TRBJ1-1,-,ASSSGLDRPQGEAF
TRBV18,TRBJ1-1,-,ASSPFIQDTTEAF
TRBV2,TRBJ1-2,-,ASRAAYGYT
TRBV10-1,TRBJ1-6,TRBD1,ASSGQGLSSYNSPLH
TRBV9,TRBJ2-3,-,ASRGPTSADTQY
TRBV28,TRBJ1-5,-,ASSLERGQRYQPQH
TRBV5-6,TRBJ2-5,-,ASSLARRGAPQETQY
TRBV6-5,TRBJ2-7,-,ASSISDEAKGEQY
TRBV27,TRBJ1-2,TRBD1,ASSPTGRGYGYT
TRBV19,TRBJ2-1,-,ASRGLTDEQF
TRBV6-5,TRBJ2-5,TRBD1,ASSYAPGTGARETQY
TRBV24-1,TRBJ2-2,-,ATSDLGGSNTGELF
TRBV15,TRBJ2-1,TRBD2,ATRDSGGGVEQF
TRBV2,TRBJ1-4,TRBD1,ASEAQTTGPANEKLF
TRBV29-1,TRBJ2-6,-,SVYRSGANVLT
TRBV11-2,TRBJ2-5,TRBD2,ASSLSARGVQETQY
TRBV9,TRBJ2-5,TRBD1,ASSVGGQGGETQY
TRBV28,TRBJ2-5,TRBD1,ARVTGGGQETKY
TRBV3-1,TRBJ1-1,-,ASSQETVVNTEAF
TRBV27,TRBJ1-5,-,ASSTTGSNQPQH
TRBV5-1,TRBJ2-5,-,ASSSRTSQETQY
TRBV6-1,TRBJ2-5,-,ASSEAQVRTVITQY
TRBV5-1,TRBJ2-7,TRBD2,ASSSGGSYEQY
TRBV6-5,TRBJ1-1,-,ASSRPGAQGTEAF
TRBV13,TRBJ2-3,TRBD1,ASSLVGRGGFSTDTQY
TRBV6-6,TRBJ1-4,-,ASSYPGQSNEKLF
TRBV14,TRBJ2-3,-,ASSPRVYTDTQY
TRBV12-3/TRBV12-4,TRBJ2-1,-,ASSLWQGPPYNEQF
TRBV7-9,TRBJ2-1,-,ASSLGPNNEQF
TRBV5-4,TRBJ2-3,-,ASTTDLLDTQY
TRBV5-1,TRBJ1-4,TRBD1,ASSLAGWTGDEKLF
TRBV4-3,TRBJ2-7,TRBD2,ASSQDSGVLRREQY
TRBV12-3/TRBV12-4,TRBJ2-3,-,ASSNRRDTQY
TRBV7-9,TRBJ1-1,TRBD1,ASSRQGSFTEAF
TRBV20-1,TRBJ1-2,TRBD1,SAPPGQGAGYT
TRBV29-1,TRBJ2-2,TRBD1,SVDQDRVTGELF
TRBV19,TRBJ2-1,-,ASSIGLPQDEQF
TRBV12-5,TRBJ2-2,-,ASGLVRSSTGELF
TRBV7-9,TRBJ2-1,TRBD2,ASSYPTSGGANEQF
TRBV5-5,TRBJ1-6,-,ASRSDSPLH
TRBV12-3/TRBV12-4,TRBJ2-3,TRBD2,ASSFWAPPLAGSTDTQY
TRBV19,TRBJ2-7,-,ASSPGGGTSYEQY
TRBV5-1,TRBJ1-4,-,ASSSGTVGNEKLF
TRBV7-9,TRBJ2-7,TRBD2,ASSPRAAGAYEQY
TRBV12-3/TRBV12-4,TRBJ1-5,-,ASSPTYSNQPQH
TRBV10-3,TRBJ2-3,-,AISDVGQSTDTQY
TRBV11-2,TRBJ2-1,-,AGAVGSSYNEQF
TRBV7-2,TRBJ2-2,-,ASTRGPKTGELF
TRBV18,TRBJ1-4,-,ASSLGRGEKLF
TRBV7-2,TRBJ2-5,TRBD1,ASSFGQGETQY
TRBV24-1,TRBJ1-1,TRBD1,ATSDAGTANTEAF